This T cell receptor beta chain stems from a study of shared clonotypes between healthy human individuals. Study-wide results and limits: The generation probabilities recorded for non-shared clonotypes fell below those of clonotypes shared by all four donors.

As concerns this clone: The antigen remains undetermined.

Caucasian adults living in Nashville, Tennessee, provided all samples. The investigators split CD4+ cells into a CD45RA+ naive subset and a CD45RA-negative memory subset. The CDR3 length is 14 residues. The V gene lost 2 bases and the J gene lost 3 bases, with 10 bases spanning the gap. Germline V lookup: CDR1 SGHTA, CDR2 FQGTGA. Data came from immunoSEQ multiplex PCR; TCRdb stores just in-frame clones and leaves some out. The table lists millions of clones, around 94% of them singletons. The clonotype originates from a man aged 18 to 30 in good health. Sequencing was carried out using naive CD4+ T cells sorted from blood. Subset noted: CD45RA+ positively selected. The genes are TRBV7-3 and TRBJ1-1; D not resolved. This chain's CDR3 is CASSLLGADTEAFF. The DNA for the CDR3 is TGTGCCAGCAGCTTATTAGGTGCGGACACTGAAGCTTTCTTT.